This T cell receptor (beta chain) was captured by sequencing in a study of cytotoxic CD8 clonotypes in ibrutinib-treated CLL (TCRdb year 2021). Regarding the research as a whole: In this cohort, some 16 patients were treatment-naive and about a dozen were relapsed/refractory, while about 18 had unmutated IGHV. Partial responses were observed in roughly 24 patients and complete responses in 2; after a median follow-up of 68 months, remission was maintained in around 14 patients and progression was observed in roughly twelve. The response samples were drawn at a median of roughly eleven months into treatment, with a range of about 6 to 40 months. On average, each sample yielded roughly 260,000 productive templates and tens of thousands of productive rearrangements. Longitudinal samples were obtainable from about 30% of the roughly 86 participants in the trial. Cryopreserved peripheral blood mononuclear cells were obtained before treatment, at response, and at either sustained remission or disease progression. Patients were still on ibrutinib when every remission and progressive disease sample was collected. The paper as a whole reports these results and caveats: An increase in clonality was observed at ibrutinib response, with clonality remaining stable during sustained remission and falling back toward baseline at progression. At baseline, clonality was higher than in age-matched healthy donors and showed a strong correlation with circulating CD8+ T-cell counts. Sampling times were not matched between patients in sustained remission and patients whose disease was progressing, and lymph node repertoires were not examined. Public clonotypes were rare and either contracted or stayed stable during treatment, and the rise in clonality at ibrutinib response reflected the expansion of private clonotypes.

In light of the paper, this sample's time point label describes: approximately eleven months on ibrutinib. About 2 micrograms of genomic DNA were extracted from cryopreserved PBMCs for TCR beta library preparation. Longitudinal blood samples from CLL patients on ibrutinib monotherapy underwent high-throughput TCR beta sequencing. The patients took part in an open-label, single-center phase 2 trial of ibrutinib monotherapy. The germline V gene (reference sequence) gives CDR1 as WNHNN and CDR2 as SYGVQD. The CDR3 runs 14 residues from the cysteine to the phenylalanine. Of the read, only the CDR3 DNA is kept; its 42 bases are in frame from base 1. Clipping removes 2 bases from V and 7 bases from J, with 0 as the unmatched junction base count. This clone came up once. Its specific antigen is unknown. The input lacks base qualities; no much larger clone sits a single base away. On a MiSeq, deep resolution sequencing aimed for a depth between 1 in 1 million and 1 in 200,000 T cells, with each clonotype covered approximately 9.8x on average. The immunoSEQ hsTCRB Kit was used to generate TCR beta libraries. Per the source publication's procedure: The data were analyzed with ImmunoSEQ Analyzer and ImmunoSEQ Data Assistant, and V, D and J gene assignments followed IMGT definitions. Clonality, with values ranging from 0 to 1, was calculated as one minus the normalized Shannon entropy of productive rearrangement frequencies. Public clonotype analysis was restricted to overrepresented clonotypes comprising at least 0.05% of each patient's repertoire. Fewer than 15 age-matched healthy donor repertoires from immuneACCESS served as clonality controls. TCRdb took over this immuneACCESS table, retaining in-frame rearrangements with V and J assigned. Such tables are incomplete; in checked studies, under half of the missing clones stem from an unresolved V gene, and the remainder is unexplained. V and J calls plus clone size are reproduced from that table; the DNA served to infer D and trimming. The sample contains 150,000 or so clones, around 80% of them found a single time. Of the sample, about 13% falls within the top ten clones.

The receptor comes from a human donor with chronic lymphocytic leukemia. Recombination joined TRBV10-1 with TRBJ2-1, and TRBD2 aligns with 12 junction nucleotides. This material consisted of PBMCs, taken after 12 months of ibrutinib treatment. The base sequence is TGCGCCAGCAGTGAGACTAGCGGGAGGAATGAGCAGTTCTTC. This yields the protein CASSETSGRNEQFF.